This TCR beta chain was identified during a study of blood T cells in healthy people across ages (dated by TCRdb to 2014 to 2015). About the full investigation: In model experiments, roughly one uniquely barcoded TCR beta cDNA molecule per two T cells was captured by template switching. For two donors (one aged 18 to 30 and one aged 80 or older), the study analyzed two additional independent replicas of 1 million unique cDNA reads from the same blood draw. Four age groups were formed from the donors: young (average roughly 15 years), middle-aged (around 37), aged (about 62) and long-lived (more than 75). Donors of different ages were randomly distributed across sequencing lanes to avoid experimental bias. Using deep sequencing normalized with unique cDNA molecular identifiers, the study measured how TCR beta repertoire diversity changes with age.

As to this clonotype: Its antigen is currently not known. Base-call qualities are not available, and no considerably larger clone is one nucleotide away.

Library creation used 5' RACE. The sequencer was an Illumina HiSeq 2500. The second PCR ran for about 7 to 11 cycles and used a J-beta primer mix along with a sample-barcoded 5' primer. A template-switch 5' adaptor carrying 12 random nucleotides introduced a unique molecular identifier onto each TCR beta cDNA molecule. At least 2.5 million CDR3-containing paired-end reads were obtained from each sample. First-strand cDNA was synthesized from all RNA with the Mint cDNA synthesis kit, primed by a TRBC-specific oligonucleotide. All cDNA was treated with uracil-DNA glycosylase and then went through a first 18-cycle PCR with the universal primers M1SS and BC2_uni_R. The published analysis was carried out like this. For normalization, 1 million high-quality reads were randomly selected from each sample, with every read carrying a distinct molecular identifier. Reads sharing molecular identifiers were discarded rather than binned into consensus sequences. MiTCR, run with a Q25 quality threshold and the strictest error-elimination algorithm, handled CDR3 identification, clonotype clustering and error correction. Lower-bound total TCR beta diversity was estimated with a nonparametric unseen species model using Euler transformation. Using fastp trimming at Q25 and MiXCR clonotype assembly, TCRdb reanalyzed the public sequencing data and kept in-frame beta chains. Rows matching on CDR3 protein sequence are summarized as one entry with the most common DNA and genes. These V and J calls are TCRdb output, not the study's own analysis. This sample comprises hundreds of thousands of distinct CDR3 sequences, 20% to 25% of them detected only once. Of the sample, roughly 3.6% is held by the ten largest clones.

Study-level results and caveats: Compared with the aged group, the long-lived group had more naive CD4+ T cells, fewer expanded clones and increased TCR diversity, a pattern suggesting age selection. Conclusive comparison of naive and antigen-experienced compartments was prevented by the profiling of bulk unsorted PBMCs. Estimates of total diversity based on one million sequenced T cells were regarded as lower bounds and as underestimates. Donor CMV infection status was unknown, potentially confounding age-related changes in expanded clonotypes. The percentage of naive T cells measured by flow cytometry correlated strongly with observed TCR beta diversity. As age increased, observed TCR beta diversity per million T cells dropped in a roughly linear way, and a significant reduction was already evident by age 40.

Donors were approximately 42 systemically healthy Caucasian individuals from Russia aged roughly 6 to 90 years. Each donor gave about 9.2 milliliters of peripheral blood, drawn into EDTA-treated Vacutainer tubes. PBMCs were isolated by Ficoll-Paque density-gradient centrifugation, with at least 6 million obtained per sample. Total RNA was extracted from PBMCs with Trizol reagent, with at least 6 micrograms obtained per sample. For every donor, flow cytometry on a PBMC aliquot measured the percentage of naive CD45RAhigh/CD27high T cells. Including cysteine and phenylalanine, the CDR3 has 13 amino acids. Only the CDR3 region is kept as DNA, spanning 39 bases read in frame from base 1. The germline V gene provides CDR1 SNHLY and CDR2 FYNNEI. Trimming costs V 7 bases and J 8 bases, and their ends lie 15 bases apart.

This clonotype was sampled from a man in his 70s in good health. The chain is made from TRBV2 and TRBJ2-1, with the identity of the D gene unclear. Sample: blood. In nucleotides, the sequence is TGTGCCAGCATGGTCAGGATCACAGATGAGCAGTTCTTC. Its product reads: CASMVRITDEQFF.